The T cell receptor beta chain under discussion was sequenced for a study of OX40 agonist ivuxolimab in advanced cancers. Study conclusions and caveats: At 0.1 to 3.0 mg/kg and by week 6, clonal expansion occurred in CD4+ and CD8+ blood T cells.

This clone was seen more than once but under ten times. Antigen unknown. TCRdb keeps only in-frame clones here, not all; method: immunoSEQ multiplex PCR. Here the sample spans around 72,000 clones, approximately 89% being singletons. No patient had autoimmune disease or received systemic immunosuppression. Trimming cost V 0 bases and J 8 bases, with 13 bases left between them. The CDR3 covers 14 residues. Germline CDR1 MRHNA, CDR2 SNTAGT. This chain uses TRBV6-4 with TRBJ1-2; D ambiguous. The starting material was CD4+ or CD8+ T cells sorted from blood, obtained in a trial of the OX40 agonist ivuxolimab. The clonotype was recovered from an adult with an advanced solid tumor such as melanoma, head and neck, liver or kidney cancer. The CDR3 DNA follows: TGTGCCAGCAGTGACTCAGCGAGGGCGGGCGGCTACACCTTC. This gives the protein CASSDSARAGGYTF.